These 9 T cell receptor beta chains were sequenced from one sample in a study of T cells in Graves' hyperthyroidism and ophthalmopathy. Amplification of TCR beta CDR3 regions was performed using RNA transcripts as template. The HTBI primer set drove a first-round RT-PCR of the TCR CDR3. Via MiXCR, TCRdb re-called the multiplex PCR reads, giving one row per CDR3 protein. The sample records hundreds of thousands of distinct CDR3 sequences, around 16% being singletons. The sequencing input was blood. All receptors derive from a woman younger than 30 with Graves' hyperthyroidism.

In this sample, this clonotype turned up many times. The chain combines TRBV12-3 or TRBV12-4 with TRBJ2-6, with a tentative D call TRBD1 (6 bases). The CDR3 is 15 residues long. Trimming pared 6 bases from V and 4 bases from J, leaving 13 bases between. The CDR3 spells CASSQTGFGANVLTF. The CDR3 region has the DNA TGTGCCAGCAGCCAAACAGGGTTCGGGGCCAACGTCCTGACTTTC.

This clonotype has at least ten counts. The CDR3 region has the DNA TGCGCCAGCAGCCTATACCCGACAGGGGAGAGCAATCAGCCCCAGCATTTT. Translating gives CASSLYPTGESNQPQHF. The rearrangement uses TRBV5-1 and TRBJ1-5, with 8 nucleotides matching TRBD1. CDR1 and CDR2 (germline): SGHRS, YFSETQ. J lost 1 base, V lost 4 bases, and 10 bases had no gene match. The CDR3 contains 17 residues.

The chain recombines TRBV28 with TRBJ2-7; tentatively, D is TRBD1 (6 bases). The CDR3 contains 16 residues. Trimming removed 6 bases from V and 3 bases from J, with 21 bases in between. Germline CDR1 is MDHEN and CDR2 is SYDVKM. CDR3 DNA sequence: TGTGCCAGCAGGGTACAGGGCGATTCCTTACTCTACGAGCAGTACTTC. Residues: CASRVQGDSLLYEQYF.

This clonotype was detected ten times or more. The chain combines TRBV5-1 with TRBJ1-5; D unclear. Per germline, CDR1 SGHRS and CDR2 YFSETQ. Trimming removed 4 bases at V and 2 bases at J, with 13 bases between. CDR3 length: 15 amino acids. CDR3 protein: CASSSEGEGNQPQHF. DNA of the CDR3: TGCGCCAGCAGCAGTGAGGGTGAGGGCAATCAGCCCCAGCATTTT.

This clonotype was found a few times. The chain's CDR3 is CASRWEGTRVVEQYF. CDR3 DNA sequence: TGTGCCAGCAGATGGGAAGGGACAAGGGTTGTGGAGCAGTACTTC. The V and J genes are TRBV27 and TRBJ2-7; D may be TRBD1 (6 bases). The CDR3 is 15 amino acids. The V and J ends lost 6 bases and 7 bases respectively, with 22 bases between them. Germline V CDR1 and CDR2: MNHEY, SMNVEV (reference sequence).

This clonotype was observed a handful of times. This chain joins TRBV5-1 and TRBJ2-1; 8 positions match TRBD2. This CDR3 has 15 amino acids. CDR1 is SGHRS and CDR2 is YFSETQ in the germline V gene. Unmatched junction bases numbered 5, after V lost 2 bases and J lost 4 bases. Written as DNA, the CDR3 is TGCGCCAGCAGCTTAGCACTAGCGGCATACAATGAGCAGTTCTTC. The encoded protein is CASSLALAAYNEQFF.

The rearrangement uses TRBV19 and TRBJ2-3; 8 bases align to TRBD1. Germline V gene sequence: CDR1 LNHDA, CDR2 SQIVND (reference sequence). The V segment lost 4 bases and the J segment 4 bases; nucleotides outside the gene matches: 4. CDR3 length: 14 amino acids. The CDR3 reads CASSTTGGPDTQYF. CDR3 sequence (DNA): TGTGCCAGTAGTACAACAGGGGGACCAGATACGCAGTATTTT.

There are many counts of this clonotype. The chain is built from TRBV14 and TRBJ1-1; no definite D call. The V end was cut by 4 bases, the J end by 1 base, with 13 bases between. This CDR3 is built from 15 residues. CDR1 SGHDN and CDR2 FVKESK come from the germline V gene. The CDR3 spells CASSPLMAGNTEAFF. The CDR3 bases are TGTGCCAGCAGCCCCCTTATGGCGGGGAACACTGAAGCTTTCTTT. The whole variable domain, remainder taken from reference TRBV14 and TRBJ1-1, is EAGVTQFPSHSVIEKGQTVTLRCDPISGHDNLYWYRRVMGKEIKFLLHFVKESKQDESGMPNNRFLAERTGGTYSTLKVQPAELEDSGVYFCASSPLMAGNTEAFFGQGTRLTVV.

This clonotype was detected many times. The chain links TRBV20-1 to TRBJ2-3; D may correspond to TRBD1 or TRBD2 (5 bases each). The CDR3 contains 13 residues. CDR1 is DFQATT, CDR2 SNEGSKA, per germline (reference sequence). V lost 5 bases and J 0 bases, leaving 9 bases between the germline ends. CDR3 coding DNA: TGCAGTGCTCAGAGGGACAGCACAGATACGCAGTATTTT. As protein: CSAQRDSTDTQYF.